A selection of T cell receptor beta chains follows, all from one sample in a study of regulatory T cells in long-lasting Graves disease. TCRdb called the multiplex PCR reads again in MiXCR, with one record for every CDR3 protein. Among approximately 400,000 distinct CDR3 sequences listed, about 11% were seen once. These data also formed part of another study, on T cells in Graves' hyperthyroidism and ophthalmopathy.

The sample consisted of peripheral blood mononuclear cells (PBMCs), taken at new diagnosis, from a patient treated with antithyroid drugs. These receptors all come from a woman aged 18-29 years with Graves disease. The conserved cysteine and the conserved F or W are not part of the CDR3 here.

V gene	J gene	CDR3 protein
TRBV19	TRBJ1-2	ASANGGGAMDGYT
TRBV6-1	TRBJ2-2	ASSQSLGGELF
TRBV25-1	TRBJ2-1	ASSEFYPSSGQSSYNEQF
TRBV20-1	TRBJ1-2	SARGEDRVDGYT
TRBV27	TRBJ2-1	ASSRKGQQF
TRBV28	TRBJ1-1	ANSLTGVNTEAF
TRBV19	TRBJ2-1	ATSRAVSYNEQF
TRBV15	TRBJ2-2	ATSRDQNTGELF
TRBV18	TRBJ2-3	ASSPPVEGWTTQY
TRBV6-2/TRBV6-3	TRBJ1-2	ASRTNRDVARGYT
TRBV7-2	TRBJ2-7	ASSPRTGYPYEQY
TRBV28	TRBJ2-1	ASSFIVGRNNEQF
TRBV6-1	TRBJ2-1	ASSLGGSGEQF
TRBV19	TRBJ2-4	ASSIPFASGKDIQY
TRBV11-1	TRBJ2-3	ASSYIREVVADTQY
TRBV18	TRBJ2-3	ASSPDAASTDTQY
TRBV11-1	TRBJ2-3	ASSATSPSTDTQY
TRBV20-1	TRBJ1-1	SATKPVNTEAF
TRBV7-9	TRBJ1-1	APGDRVTEAF
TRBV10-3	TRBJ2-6	AISVGASGANVLT
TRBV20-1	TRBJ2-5	SADPGTGILETQY
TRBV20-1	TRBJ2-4	SASRAGDGNIQY
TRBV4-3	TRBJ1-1	ASSQEAGNFLSEAF
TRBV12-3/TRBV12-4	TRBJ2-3	ASSLGQPDTQY
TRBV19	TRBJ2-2	ASSTWDRDTGELF
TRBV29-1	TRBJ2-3	SVEGRAGGTDTQY
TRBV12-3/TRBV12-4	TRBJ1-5	ASTTVPGRGTDQPQH
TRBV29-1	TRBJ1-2	SVSDGYT
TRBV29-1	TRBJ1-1	SVGRLETEAF
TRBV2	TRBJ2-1	ASIRDEQF
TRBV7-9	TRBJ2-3	ASTVGGLAATDTQY
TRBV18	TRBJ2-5	ASSMGRETQY